This T cell receptor (beta chain) comes out of a study of human thymus T cells. Study results and caveats: Blood and thymic repertoires both appeared biased in V and J gene usage.

Points on this clone: What it recognizes is unknown.

The CDR3 sequence is 14 residues long. V lost 0 bases, J lost 1 base, and 7 bases lay in between. CDR1 is SGHNT and CDR2 is YYREEE in the germline V gene (reference sequence). Half of the eight donors gave about 0.5-1 mL blood during surgery. Assay used: immunoSEQ multiplex PCR; TCRdb lists only in-frame clones, some missing. The sample shows fewer than 55,000 clones, over 85% of them seen only once. Specimen: blood. The chain joins TRBV5-4 to TRBJ1-1; possibly TRBD1 for D (6 bases). This receptor was obtained from a boy under three years old with a congenital heart defect but otherwise immunologically healthy. The CDR3 protein is CASSLEDRNTEAFF. CDR3 in DNA: TGTGCCAGCAGCTTGGAGGACAGGAACACTGAAGCTTTCTTT.